The T cell receptor beta chain under discussion was sequenced for a study of T cell changes during pregnancy in multiple sclerosis. The CDR3 covers 15 residues. The germline V gene has CDR1 MDHEN and CDR2 SYDVKM. Trimming shortened V by 1 base and J by 4 bases, and 13 bases separated the two germline ends. Produced via immunoSEQ multiplex PCR; TCRdb's table is partial and in-frame only. The sample contains tens of thousands of clones, roughly 92% of which appear only once. The sequence was collected from a female donor with multiple sclerosis, enrolled in a pregnancy study. The specimen was CD4+ T cells from peripheral blood mononuclear cells, collected in the first trimester of pregnancy. V is TRBV28 and J is TRBJ1-1; no clear D. The CDR3 DNA reads TGTGCCAGCAGTTTATTATTGGCGGGTGGCACTGAAGCTTTCTTT. Translation gives CASSLLLAGGTEAFF.